Sequencing of this TCR beta chain was carried out in a study of high-grade serous ovarian cancer treatment subgroups. Study observations and caveats: Same-patient tumor repertoires overlapped at about 0.11 to 0.85; different patients barely overlapped.

The data were produced by immunoSEQ multiplex PCR, yet TCRdb's version contains in-frame clones alone and is incomplete. The sample gives fewer than 20,000 clones, approximately 72% of which show up once; around 6.4% is in the top ten. The tumor samples were collected prior to definitive surgery or chemotherapy. The CDR3 covers 16 residues. Trimming took 4 bases from V and 7 from J; bases not matched to a gene: 6. Germline V CDR1 and CDR2: MNHEY, SMNVEV (reference sequence). For this clone: No antigen is known for it.

This clonotype was sampled from a human donor with high-grade serous ovarian cancer. The specimen sequenced was tumor tissue. The V gene is TRBV27, the J gene TRBJ2-1; 14 bases are shared with TRBD2. CDR3 DNA sequence: TGTGCCAGCAGTTCTTGGACTAGCGGGAGGAAGAATGAGCAGTTCTTC. Residues: CASSSWTSGRKNEQFF.